Below are 24 T cell receptor beta chains sequenced from a single sample in a study of technical replicates of blood from a handful of donors. Profiled with immunoSEQ multiplex PCR; TCRdb holds only in-frame clones, not every one. Among about 50,000 clones, roughly 95% were seen once, and the ten largest hold under 0.45%. The sequencing input was T cells isolated from PBMCs. Source of these receptors: a human donor in good health.

The chain is built from TRBV9 and TRBJ2-3, with D possibly matching TRBD1 (7 bases). Germline V gene sequence: CDR1 SGDLS, CDR2 YYNGEE. The V gene lost 3 bases and the J gene lost 6 bases, with 8 bases spanning the gap. The CDR3 sequence is 12 residues long. The CDR3 loop is CASSAGGDTQYF. The CDR3, as DNA: TGTGCCAGCAGCGCAGGGGGGGATACGCAGTATTTT.

The chain employs TRBV20-1 and TRBJ2-7; the D is unclear. Trimming left V 6 bases short and J 3 bases short, with 9 bases between. The V gene's germline CDR1 is DFQATT and CDR2 SNEGSKA (reference sequence). The CDR3 extends over 11 amino acids. This CDR3 is CSAYSFYEQYF. As DNA, the CDR3 is TGCAGTGCCTATTCCTTCTACGAGCAGTACTTC.

V usage is TRBV28 and J usage is TRBJ1-5, with a weak D call TRBD1 (5 bases). In germline, CDR1 is MDHEN, CDR2 SYDVKM. Trimming cost V 7 bases and J 3 bases, with 13 bases left between them. The CDR3 runs 14 residues. The CDR3 is CASTNRQSNQPQHF. For the CDR3, the DNA is TGTGCCAGCACCAACAGACAGTCCAATCAGCCCCAGCATTTT. Drawing the rest from reference TRBV28 and TRBJ1-5, the complete variable domain is DVKVTQSSRYLVKRTGEKVFLECVQDMDHENMFWYRQDPGLGLRLIYFSYDVKMKEKGDIPEGYSVSREKKERFSLILESASTNQTSMYLCASTNRQSNQPQHFGDGTRLSIL.

Details on this clone: This sample also contains other DNA sequences that code for the same CDR3. V and J are TRBV29-1 and TRBJ1-2; the D gene is possibly TRBD1 (5 bases). V gave up 4 bases and J gave up 4 bases, with 7 bases separating them. The CDR3 length is 11 residues. Germline V lookup: CDR1 SQVTM, CDR2 ANQGSEA. CDR3 nucleotide sequence: TGCAGCGTTGGAGACAGCTATGGCTACACCTTC. The encoded protein is CSVGDSYGYTF. Using reference TRBV29-1 and TRBJ1-2 for the parts outside the CDR3, the full variable domain is SAVISQKPSRDICQRGTSLTIQCQVDSQVTMMFWYRQQPGQSLTLIATANQGSEATYESGFVIDKFPISRPNLTFSTLTVSNMSPEDSSIYLCSVGDSYGYTFGSGTRLTVV.

This sequence joins TRBV6-6 and TRBJ2-7, with 7 nucleotides matching TRBD1. Looked up from germline, CDR1 is MNHNY and CDR2 is SVGAGI (reference sequence). This CDR3 spans 13 amino acids. J lost 1 base, V lost 8 bases, and 5 bases had no gene match. CDR3: CASWDSTSYEQYF. The CDR3 DNA follows: TGTGCCAGCTGGGACAGCACTTCCTACGAGCAGTACTTC.

The chain couples TRBV9 to TRBJ2-7; D remains ambiguous. The germline V gene has CDR1 SGDLS and CDR2 YYNGEE. This CDR3 has 14 amino acids. V lost 0 bases and J lost 2, with 9 bases in between. In DNA, the CDR3 is TGTGCCAGCAGCGTAGCGCGGAACCCCTACGAGCAGTACTTC. Translated, it gives CASSVARNPYEQYF. The entire variable domain, with the rest obtained from reference TRBV9 and TRBJ2-7, is as follows: DSGVTQTPKHLITATGQRVTLRCSPRSGDLSVYWYQQSLDQGLQFLIQYYNGEERAKGNILERFSAQQFPDLHSELNLSSLELGDSALYFCASSVARNPYEQYFGPGTRLTVT.

The chain recombines TRBV5-4 with TRBJ2-7, with D hard to call. The V gene's germline CDR1 is SGHNT and CDR2 YYREEE (reference sequence). This CDR3 region has 15 residues. The germline V and J ends were trimmed by 0 bases and 2 bases, with 12 bases remaining between them. The CDR3 coding sequence is TGTGCCAGCAGCTTGGACAGATTCTTTACCTACGAGCAGTACTTC. Protein: CASSLDRFFTYEQYF.

The chain carries TRBV30 and TRBJ2-7; TRBD1 matches at 8 bases. Germline CDR1 reads GTSNPN; CDR2 reads SVGIG (reference sequence). The CDR3 sequence is 13 residues long. V gave up 8 bases and J gave up 3 bases; unmatched junction bases: 9. DNA of the CDR3: TGTGCCGCTACCGGGACAGGAAACTACGAGCAGTACTTC. The encoded protein is CAATGTGNYEQYF.

The chain couples TRBV29-1 to TRBJ1-2, with a weak D call TRBD1 (5 bases). CDR1 and CDR2 from the germline V gene are SQVTM and ANQGSEA. There are 13 residues in the CDR3. Trimming left V 4 bases short and J 6 bases short, with 15 bases between. The CDR3 loop is CSVVVGGVDGYTF. Here the CDR3 DNA reads TGCAGCGTTGTGGTGGGGGGAGTCGATGGCTACACCTTC.

The V call is TRBV28, the J call TRBJ2-1; 7 nucleotides match TRBD2. The CDR3 is 13 residues long. J was trimmed by 8 bases and V by 4 bases; bases with no gene match: 5. Germline V gene lookup returns CDR1 MDHEN and CDR2 SYDVKM. The DNA for the CDR3 is TGTGCCAGCAGTTCCCCCCGGGGGGATGAGCAGTTCTTC. This translates into CASSSPRGDEQFF.

The rearrangement uses TRBV12-2 and TRBJ1-2; the table's D call of TRBD1 was not tested on the DNA. TRBV12-2 represents a pseudogene. The CDR3 loop spans 14 amino acids. The CDR3 reads CASRSQGVNYGYTF. CDR3 bases: TGTGCAAGTCGATCACAGGGAGTGAACTATGGCTACACCTTC.

The chain couples TRBV19 to TRBJ1-5; D ambiguous. Deletions cut 0 bases from V and 4 bases from J, with 10 bases between. CDR3 length: 15 residues. Per germline, CDR1 LNHDA and CDR2 SQIVND (reference sequence). The CDR3 loop is CASSIDPVRNQPQHF. CDR3 DNA sequence: TGTGCCAGTAGTATAGATCCAGTACGAAATCAGCCCCAGCATTTT.

This sequence joins TRBV9 and TRBJ2-7; 12 nucleotides agree with TRBD2. CDR3 length: 16 residues. Per the germline V gene, CDR1 is SGDLS and CDR2 is YYNGEE. The J segment lost 2 bases and the V segment lost 0 bases, leaving 3 bases of the junction unmatched. The chain's CDR3 is CASSVEGLAGPYEQYF. CDR3 in DNA: TGTGCCAGCAGCGTAGAAGGACTAGCGGGGCCCTACGAGCAGTACTTC.

The chain couples TRBV28 to TRBJ2-7; 7 positions match TRBD1. This CDR3 contains 16 residues. CDR1 MDHEN and CDR2 SYDVKM come from the germline V gene. With 2 bases clipped from V and 2 bases from J, the junction kept 9 bases outside the gene matches. The DNA of the CDR3 is TGTGCCAGCAGTTTAACCGCCGGGACAGCCGCCTACGAGCAGTACTTC. As protein: CASSLTAGTAAYEQYF.

The chain joins TRBV14 to TRBJ1-2, with D possibly matching TRBD1 (5 bases). The CDR3 is 14 amino acids. Deletions cut 0 bases from V and 9 bases from J, with 14 bases between. Per the germline V gene, CDR1 is SGHDN and CDR2 is FVKESK. The CDR3 sequence is CASSQDLTGGRYTF. CDR3 bases: TGTGCCAGCAGCCAAGATCTTACGGGGGGACGCTACACCTTC.

The V and J genes are TRBV6-4 and TRBJ1-1, with D possibly being TRBD1 (6 bases). Germline CDR1 reads MRHNA; CDR2 reads SNTAGT. The CDR3 extends over 18 amino acids. Between the trimmed V and J ends, which lost 0 bases and 6 bases, there was a span of 23 bases. CDR3 region: CASSDSKGRGAQVPEAFF. For the CDR3, the DNA is TGTGCCAGCAGTGACTCGAAAGGGCGGGGGGCGCAAGTTCCTGAAGCTTTCTTT.

This clone was seen once. This chain connects TRBV19 to TRBJ2-7; maybe TRBD2 (6 bases). The CDR3 spans 14 residues. CDR1 is LNHDA, CDR2 SQIVND, per germline (reference sequence). Trimming cost V 0 bases and J 6 bases, with 12 bases left between them. CDR3 loop: CASSIDLWRGEQYF. DNA of the CDR3: TGTGCCAGTAGTATAGATCTGTGGCGGGGCGAGCAGTACTTC.

The chain has TRBV6-6 and TRBJ1-1, with a possible D match to TRBD1 (6 bases). This CDR3 comprises 16 residues. V lost 0 bases to trimming and J lost 4 bases, with 15 bases between them. Germline CDR1 and CDR2: MNHNY and SVGAGI (reference sequence). The CDR3 coding sequence is TGTGCCAGCAGTTACTCTGAAGGGGGAAAGGGCACTGAAGCTTTCTTT. This codes for CASSYSEGGKGTEAFF.

The chain carries TRBV10-3 and TRBJ1-2; D uncertain. The CDR3 runs 16 residues. Looked up from germline, CDR1 is ENHRY and CDR2 is SYGVKD. V was cut by 0 bases and J by 4 bases, with 15 bases left in between. The CDR3 reads CAISESATLGSYGYTF. In DNA form, the CDR3 reads TGTGCCATCAGTGAGTCGGCGACATTAGGTTCCTATGGCTACACCTTC.

The chain carries TRBV5-8 and TRBJ1-2, with 9 bases matching TRBD1. The V gene end was trimmed by 4 bases and the J gene end by 8 bases; junction bases not matched to a gene: 9. The CDR3 covers 14 residues. Germline V gene lookup returns CDR1 SGHTS and CDR2 YDEGEE. The CDR3 region has the DNA TGTGCCAGCAGCGCTCCGGGACAGGGCAGCGGCTACACCTTC. It specifies CASSAPGQGSGYTF. Supplemented by reference TRBV5-8 and TRBJ1-2, the full variable domain reads EAGVTQSPTHLIKTRGQQATLRCSPISGHTSVYWYQQALGLGLQFLLWYDEGEERNRGNFPPRFSGRQFPNYSSELNVNALELEDSALYLCASSAPGQGSGYTFGSGTRLTVV.

This clone came up once. The V and J genes are TRBV5-1 and TRBJ2-7; D uncertain. This CDR3 comprises 12 residues. The V gene's germline CDR1 is SGHRS and CDR2 YFSETQ. V was trimmed by 0 bases and J by 4 bases, leaving 5 bases between them. CDR3 loop: CASSLVGYEQYF. CDR3 nucleotide sequence: TGCGCCAGCAGCTTGGTCGGGTACGAGCAGTACTTC.

CDR3 protein: CASRQGNTEAFF. The CDR3 coding sequence is TGTGCCAGCAGACAGGGGAACACTGAAGCTTTCTTT. J is TRBJ1-1 and V is TRBV6-5; TRBD1 might be the D (6 bases). Trimming took 6 bases from V and 1 from J, leaving 6 bases between them. Per the germline V gene, CDR1 is MNHEY and CDR2 is SVGAGI. There are 12 residues in the CDR3.

The CDR3 sequence is CASSLIAGSSYNEQFF. The CDR3 DNA sequence: TGTGCCAGCAGCTTGATCGCGGGATCAAGCTACAATGAGCAGTTCTTC. The V gene is TRBV7-2, the J gene TRBJ2-1; a possible D gene is TRBD2 (6 bases). Trimming removed 3 bases at V and 3 bases at J, with 15 bases between. The CDR3 loop spans 16 amino acids. Looked up from germline, CDR1 is SGHTA and CDR2 is FQGNSA.

J is TRBJ1-3 and V is TRBV5-1; tentatively, D is TRBD1 (6 bases). Germline V gene lookup returns CDR1 SGHRS and CDR2 YFSETQ. The V and J ends lost 4 bases and 0 bases respectively, with 11 bases between them. This CDR3 contains 15 residues. The DNA for the CDR3 is TGCGCCAGCAGCCAAATGACAGGCTCTGGAAACACCATATATTTT. It is translated as CASSQMTGSGNTIYF.